This is a list of T cell receptor beta chains from one sample in a study of CD8 T cells in ankylosing spondylitis. Using its own MiXCR run on the 5' RACE reads, TCRdb lists one record per CDR3 protein. This table holds hundreds of thousands of distinct CDR3 sequences, roughly 26% found once. The sequencing input was blood, either unsorted or a sorted T cell fraction (not recorded which). These receptors were obtained from a male donor with ankylosing spondylitis. Both conserved end residues are part of each CDR3. The D gene is left open where the match is weak. Clone size, where shown, is once, few, many, or a class for clones that have expanded.

. | TRBJ1-1 | TRBV20-1 | . | TGCAGTGCTGCGGACGCCCGCTCTTCGGAAGCTTTCTTT | CSAADARSSEAFF
. | TRBJ2-2 | TRBV24-1 | . | TGTGCCACCAGTGTTAGAAGGTACATCTTCGGAACCGGGGAGCTGTTTTTT | CATSVRRYIFGTGELFF
. | TRBJ2-1 | TRBV5-6 | . | TGTGCCAGCAGCATCCCCCAGGGAAATGAGCAGTTCTTC | CASSIPQGNEQFF
few | TRBJ1-1 | TRBV20-1 | . | TGCAGTGCGTGTAGGCCGACGGGCGACACTGAAGCTTTCTTT | CSACRPTGDTEAFF
few | TRBJ2-7 | TRBV12-3/TRBV12-4 | TRBD1 | TGTGCCAGCAGTTTAGCGCTGGGACAGGCTTACGAGCAGTACTTC | CASSLALGQAYEQYF
. | TRBJ1-5 | TRBV12-3/TRBV12-4 | . | TGTGCCAGCGACGTGGGCAATCAGCCCCAGCATTTT | CASDVGNQPQHF
few | TRBJ2-3 | TRBV5-1 | TRBD2 | TGCGCCAGCAGCAATACTAAGTTAGCGGGAGGTCTGGATACGCAGTATTTT | CASSNTKLAGGLDTQYF
few | TRBJ2-1 | TRBV5-1 | . | TGCGCCAGCAGCTATGGCACCTTGGCCCTCTACAATGAGCAGTTCTTC | CASSYGTLALYNEQFF
many | TRBJ2-1 | TRBV18 | . | TGTGCCAGCTCACCCTCTCGGCTAGGGGGCAATGAGCAGTTCTTC | CASSPSRLGGNEQFF
few | TRBJ1-1 | TRBV4-2 | TRBD1 | TGTGCCAGCAGCCATACAGGGGGCAACACTGAAGCTTTCTTT | CASSHTGGNTEAFF
many | TRBJ2-2 | TRBV29-1 | . | TGCAGCGTTGAACGACGGAGTCAGGGAAGGACCGGGGAGCTGTTTTTT | CSVERRSQGRTGELFF
once | TRBJ2-1 | TRBV11-2 | TRBD1 | TGTGCCAGCAGCCCGAGACAGGGGTCCGGGAATGAGCAGTTCTTC | CASSPRQGSGNEQFF
few | TRBJ1-4 | TRBV5-1 | TRBD1 | TGCGCCAGCAGCATCCTACAGGGGGCGGATGAAAAACTGTTTTTT | CASSILQGADEKLFF
. | TRBJ2-1 | TRBV6-1 | . | TGTGCCAGCAGTGAAGCTAGCAGGTACAATGAGCAGTTCTTC | CASSEASRYNEQFF
. | TRBJ2-1 | TRBV4-1 | TRBD2 | TGCGCCAGCAGCCAAGCTGAGGCGGGAGGCTTCAATGAGCAGTTCTTC | CASSQAEAGGFNEQFF
few | TRBJ2-2 | TRBV3-1 | TRBD1 | TGTGCCAGCAGCCAAGGGTCGGGACAGGGGGAGCTGTTTTTT | CASSQGSGQGELFF
. | TRBJ2-3 | TRBV20-1 | . | TGCAGTGCCCGGGAGCGGAGGGGAGAGGGCACAGATACGCAGTATTTT | CSARERRGEGTDTQYF
. | TRBJ2-7 | TRBV5-1 | TRBD1 | TGCGCCAGCAGCGAGCAGGGACAGGCAAGATACGAGCAGTACTTC | CASSEQGQARYEQYF
few | TRBJ1-6 | TRBV12-3/TRBV12-4 | . | TGTGCCAGCAGTTTATGGGTTAATTCACCCCTCCACTTT | CASSLWVNSPLHF
few | TRBJ1-1 | TRBV29-1 | TRBD1 | TGCAGCGTTGAGAGGCCGGGACAGGCCATTAGGGACACTGAAGCTTTCTTT | CSVERPGQAIRDTEAFF
once | TRBJ1-1 | TRBV7-6 | . | TGTGCCAGCAGCTTAGCCAGGGACGGGCACACTGAAGCTTTCTTT | CASSLARDGHTEAFF
. | TRBJ2-3 | TRBV27 | TRBD2 | TGTGCCAGCAGTTTACGCCTAGCGGATCTCACAGATACGCAGTATTTT | CASSLRLADLTDTQYF
few | TRBJ2-7 | TRBV7-9 | . | TGTGCCAGCAGCTTAGCTGGTGGCCAGGGGCACTACGAGCAGTACTTC | CASSLAGGQGHYEQYF
few | TRBJ2-1 | TRBV12-3/TRBV12-4 | TRBD1 | TGTGCCAGCAGTAGTTGGACAGGGGGCTCCTACAATGAGCAGTTCTTC | CASSSWTGGSYNEQFF
. | TRBJ1-5 | TRBV20-1 | . | TGCAGTGCTTCCGGTCTCAGGGAAGATCAGCCCCAGCATTTT | CSASGLREDQPQHF
. | TRBJ2-5 | TRBV20-1 | TRBD2 | TGCAGTGCTAGAGATCTTTTGGCTAGCGGACAAGAGACCCAGTACTTC | CSARDLLASGQETQYF
. | TRBJ1-1 | TRBV6-1 | . | TGTGCCAGCACCGCAGAGGGGGGGAACACTGAAGCTTTCTTT | CASTAEGGNTEAFF
few | TRBJ1-1 | TRBV12-3/TRBV12-4 | . | TGTGCCAGCGTAAGGAACACTGAAGCTTTCTTT | CASVRNTEAFF
medium-sized | TRBJ2-1 | TRBV5-1 | . | TGCGCCAGCAGCTTGGACTACCACAATGAGCAGTTCTTC | CASSLDYHNEQFF
. | TRBJ2-5 | TRBV25-1 | . | TGTGCCAGCAGTGGGGGGCTCGGGCCTCAAGAGACCCAGTACTTC | CASSGGLGPQETQYF
few | TRBJ2-2 | TRBV28 | . | TGTGCCAGCAGTTTCCGGGGGGCGCAAAGGGAGCTGTTTTTT | CASSFRGAQRELFF
few | TRBJ2-2 | TRBV5-6 | TRBD2 | TGTGCCAGCAGCTTGGTCCCTAGCGGGACCGGGGAGCTGTTTTTT | CASSLVPSGTGELFF
. | TRBJ1-1 | TRBV10-3 | . | TGTGCCATCAGTGAAGGCGGGGGGGGCACTGAAGCTTTCTTT | CAISEGGGGTEAFF
. | TRBJ2-1 | TRBV20-1 | . | TGCAGCACTAGCATTGGGGTAACCTACAATGAGCAGTTCTTC | CSTSIGVTYNEQFF
. | TRBJ2-5 | TRBV20-1 | . | TGCAGTGCCAACAGGGCCGGAGAGACCCAGTACTTC | CSANRAGETQYF
few | TRBJ1-5 | TRBV24-1 | . | TGTGCCACCAGTGAGACAGTAAATCAGCCCCAGCATTTT | CATSETVNQPQHF
few | TRBJ2-7 | TRBV25-1 | . | TGTGCCAGCAGTGAATCCTCACTAGACGAGCAGTACTTC | CASSESSLDEQYF
few | TRBJ2-1 | TRBV19 | . | TGTGCCAGTAGTGCGATCGGGAGCGCCTCCTACAATGAGCAGTTCTTC | CASSAIGSASYNEQFF
few | TRBJ2-1 | TRBV20-1 | TRBD1 | TGCAGTGCTAGAGGAAATACAGGGGACTCCTACAATGAGCAGTTCTTC | CSARGNTGDSYNEQFF
. | TRBJ2-2 | TRBV7-2 | TRBD1 | TGTGCCAGCAGCTTAGCGACAGGGAATGGCGGGGAGCTGTTTTTT | CASSLATGNGGELFF
. | TRBJ1-4 | TRBV6-1 | TRBD1 | TGTGCCAGCAGTGCACAGGGGTACTTTGAAAAACTGTTTTTT | CASSAQGYFEKLFF
. | TRBJ2-3 | TRBV29-1 | . | TGCAGCGTTCGGGCGTACACAGATACGCAGTATTTT | CSVRAYTDTQYF
. | TRBJ2-3 | TRBV5-4 | . | TGTGCCAGCAGCGCGAGGGGCGGGGCAGATACGCAGTATTTT | CASSARGGADTQYF
few | TRBJ2-1 | TRBV5-5 | TRBD1 | TGTGCCAGCAGCTTGGAGGGGACAGGGGGGAGAAATGAGCAGTTCTTC | CASSLEGTGGRNEQFF
. | TRBJ2-7 | TRBV20-1 | TRBD2 | TGCAGTGCACAGAGGGGAGGGAGGGCCGGCGAGCAGTACTTC | CSAQRGGRAGEQYF
. | TRBJ1-1 | TRBV18 | TRBD1 | TGTGCCAGCTCACCAATTGGCGGACAGGGCGGCACTGAAGCTTTCTTT | CASSPIGGQGGTEAFF
. | TRBJ2-5 | TRBV7-9 | TRBD2 | TGTGCCAGCAGCCTGATAGCGGGAGCGGAGACCCAGTACTTC | CASSLIAGAETQYF
. | TRBJ2-4 | TRBV20-1 | TRBD1 | TGCAGTGCTAGCGGGCCCAGGGGGAACATTCAGTACTTC | CSASGPRGNIQYF
. | TRBJ1-5 | TRBV5-1 | . | TGCGCCAGCAGCTTGGGGACAGTCGAAGGTGGTCAGCCCCAGCATTTT | CASSLGTVEGGQPQHF
few | TRBJ2-1 | TRBV20-1 | TRBD2 | TGCAGTGCTAGTTGGTTAGCGGGAGAGAATGAGCAGTTCTTC | CSASWLAGENEQFF